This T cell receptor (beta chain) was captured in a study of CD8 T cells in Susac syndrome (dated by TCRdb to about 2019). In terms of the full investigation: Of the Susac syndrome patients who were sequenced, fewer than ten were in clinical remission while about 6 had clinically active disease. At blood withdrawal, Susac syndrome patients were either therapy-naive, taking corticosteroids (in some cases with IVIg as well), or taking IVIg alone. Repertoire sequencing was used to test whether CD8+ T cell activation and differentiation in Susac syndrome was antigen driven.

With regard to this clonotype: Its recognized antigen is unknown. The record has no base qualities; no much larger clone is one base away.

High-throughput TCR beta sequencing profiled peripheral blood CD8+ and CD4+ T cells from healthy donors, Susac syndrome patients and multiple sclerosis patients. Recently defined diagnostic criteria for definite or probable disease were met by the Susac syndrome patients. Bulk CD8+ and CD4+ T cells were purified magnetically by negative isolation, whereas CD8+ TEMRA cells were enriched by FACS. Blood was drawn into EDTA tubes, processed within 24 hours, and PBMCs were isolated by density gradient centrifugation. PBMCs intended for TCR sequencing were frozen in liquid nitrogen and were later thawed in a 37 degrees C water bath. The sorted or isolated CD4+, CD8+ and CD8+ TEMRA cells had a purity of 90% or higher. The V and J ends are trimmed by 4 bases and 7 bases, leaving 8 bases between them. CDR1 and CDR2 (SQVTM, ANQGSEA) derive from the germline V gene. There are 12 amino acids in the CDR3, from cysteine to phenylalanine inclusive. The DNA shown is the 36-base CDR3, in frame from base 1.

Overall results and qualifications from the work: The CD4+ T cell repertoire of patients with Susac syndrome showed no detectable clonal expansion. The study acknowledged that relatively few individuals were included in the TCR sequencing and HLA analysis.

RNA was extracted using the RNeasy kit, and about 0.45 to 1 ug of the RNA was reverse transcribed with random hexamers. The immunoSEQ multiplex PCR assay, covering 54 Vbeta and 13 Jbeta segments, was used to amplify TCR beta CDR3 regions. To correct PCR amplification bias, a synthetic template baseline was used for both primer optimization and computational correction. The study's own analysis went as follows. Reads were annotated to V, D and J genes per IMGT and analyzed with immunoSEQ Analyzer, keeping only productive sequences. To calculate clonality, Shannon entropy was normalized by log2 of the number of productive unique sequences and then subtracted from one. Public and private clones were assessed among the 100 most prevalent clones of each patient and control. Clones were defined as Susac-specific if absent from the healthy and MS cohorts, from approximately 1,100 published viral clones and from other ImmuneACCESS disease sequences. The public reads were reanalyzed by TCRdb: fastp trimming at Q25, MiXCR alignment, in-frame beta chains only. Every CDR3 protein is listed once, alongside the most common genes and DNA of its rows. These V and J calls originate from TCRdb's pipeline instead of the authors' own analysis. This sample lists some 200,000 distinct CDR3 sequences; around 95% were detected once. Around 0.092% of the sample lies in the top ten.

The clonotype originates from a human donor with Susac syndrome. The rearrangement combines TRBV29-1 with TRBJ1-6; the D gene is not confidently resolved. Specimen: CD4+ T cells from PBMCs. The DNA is TGCAGCGTTGGGACGGCGAATTCACCCCTCCACTTT. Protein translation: CSVGTANSPLHF.